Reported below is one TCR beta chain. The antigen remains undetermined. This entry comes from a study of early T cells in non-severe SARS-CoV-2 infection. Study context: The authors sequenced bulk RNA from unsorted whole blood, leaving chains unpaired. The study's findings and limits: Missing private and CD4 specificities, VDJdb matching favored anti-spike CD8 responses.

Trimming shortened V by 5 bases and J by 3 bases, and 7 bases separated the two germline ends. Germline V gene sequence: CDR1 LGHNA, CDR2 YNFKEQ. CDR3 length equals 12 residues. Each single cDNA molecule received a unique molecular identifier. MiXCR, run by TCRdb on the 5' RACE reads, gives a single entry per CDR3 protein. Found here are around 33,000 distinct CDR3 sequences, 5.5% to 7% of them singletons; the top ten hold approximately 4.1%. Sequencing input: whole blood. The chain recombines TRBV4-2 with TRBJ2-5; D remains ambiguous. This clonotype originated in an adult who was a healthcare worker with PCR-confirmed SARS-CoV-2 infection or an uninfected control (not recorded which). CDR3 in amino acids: CASSDREETQYF. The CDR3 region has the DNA TGTGCCAGCAGCGATAGGGAAGAGACCCAGTACTTC.